This entry lists 13 T cell receptor beta chains sequenced from one sample in a study of OX40 agonist ivuxolimab in advanced cancers. Here immunoSEQ multiplex PCR was the method, and the copy in TCRdb shows in-frame clones only, minus some. Of 52,000 or so clones in the sample, over 85% were seen once. The input for sequencing was CD4+ or CD8+ T cells sorted from blood, taken in a trial of the OX40 agonist ivuxolimab. The source of these receptors is an adult with an advanced solid tumor such as melanoma, head and neck, liver or kidney cancer.

This sequence joins TRBV4-1 and TRBJ2-7; the D call may be TRBD1 or TRBD2 (5 bases each). Germline lookup yields CDR1 MGHRA and CDR2 YSYEKL. V gave up 0 bases and J gave up 1 base, with 10 bases separating them. This CDR3 region has 15 residues. The CDR3 coding sequence is TGCGCCAGCAGCCAAGAAGCAGGGAGATCCTACGAGCAGTACTTC. As protein: CASSQEAGRSYEQYF.

This chain joins TRBV6-5 and TRBJ2-7, with 7 nucleotides matching TRBD2. Germline V lookup: CDR1 MNHEY, CDR2 SVGAGI. The V and J ends lost 4 bases and 5 bases, in that order; junction bases with no gene match: 11. CDR3 length equals 15 residues. The CDR3: CASSLSSGSVDEQYF. The DNA for the CDR3 is TGTGCCAGCAGTTTGTCTAGCGGATCCGTGGACGAGCAGTACTTC.

In its sample, this clone was seen once. The V and J genes are TRBV19 and TRBJ2-7, with D possibly TRBD1 on 5 matching bases. Between the trimmed V and J ends, which lost 3 bases and 2 bases, there was a span of 14 bases. Germline lookup yields CDR1 LNHDA and CDR2 SQIVND (reference sequence). The CDR3 spans 15 residues. CDR3 in DNA: TGTGCCAGTAGTATTGGGGCGTTTGGACCCTACGAGCAGTACTTC. It specifies CASSIGAFGPYEQYF.

This rearrangement joins TRBV29-1 to TRBJ1-1, with D tentatively TRBD1 (6 bases). CDR3 length equals 13 residues. The V end was cut by 3 bases, the J end by 0 bases, with 8 bases between. The V gene's germline CDR1 is SQVTM and CDR2 ANQGSEA. The CDR3 is CSVEDRLNTEAFF. The CDR3 region has the DNA TGCAGCGTTGAGGACAGACTGAACACTGAAGCTTTCTTT. The whole variable domain, remainder taken from reference TRBV29-1 and TRBJ1-1, is SAVISQKPSRDICQRGTSLTIQCQVDSQVTMMFWYRQQPGQSLTLIATANQGSEATYESGFVIDKFPISRPNLTFSTLTVSNMSPEDSSIYLCSVEDRLNTEAFFGQGTRLTVV.

This clone has a single count. The chain links TRBV27 to TRBJ2-7, with 9 bases that match TRBD2. V trimming: 3 bases; J trimming: 5 bases; junction bases outside the gene matches: 5. The CDR3 is made up of 14 amino acids. CDR1 is MNHEY and CDR2 is SMNVEV in the germline V gene (reference sequence). The CDR3 loop is CASSFVAGAHEQYF. The DNA of the CDR3 is TGTGCCAGCAGTTTCGTAGCGGGAGCCCACGAGCAGTACTTC.

This clone appeared a few times. This sequence joins TRBV19 and TRBJ2-7; 9 bases fit TRBD1. The CDR3 sequence is 16 residues long. CDR1 and CDR2 from the germline V gene are LNHDA and SQIVND (reference sequence). J lost 1 base, V lost 5 bases, and 9 bases had no gene match. CDR3 amino acids: CASSPYRDRASYEQYF. CDR3 nucleotide sequence: TGTGCCAGTAGTCCCTACCGGGACAGGGCTTCCTACGAGCAGTACTTC.

The chain uses TRBV7-9 and TRBJ2-1; D gene uncertain. Germline CDR1 reads SEHNR; CDR2 reads FQNEAQ (reference sequence). This CDR3 spans 12 amino acids. Trimming took 7 bases from V and 7 from J, leaving 11 bases between them. In nucleotides, the CDR3 is TGTGCCAGCAATCCGACCCTAAATGAGCAGTTCTTC. The encoded protein is CASNPTLNEQFF.

The chain recombines TRBV28 with TRBJ2-3; D call uncertain. Germline CDR1 reads MDHEN; CDR2 reads SYDVKM. The ends were cut back, 1 base at V and 2 bases at J, with 4 bases in the middle. The CDR3 extends over 13 amino acids. CDR3 amino acids: CASSLSVTDTQYF. The CDR3 coding sequence is TGTGCCAGCAGTTTATCGGTCACAGATACGCAGTATTTT.

The chain has TRBV7-9 and TRBJ2-5, with a weak D call TRBD2 (7 bases). The CDR3 loop spans 15 amino acids. Trimming stripped 5 bases from V and 5 bases from J, with 18 bases between. Germline lookup yields CDR1 SEHNR and CDR2 FQNEAQ (reference sequence). CDR3 residues: CASSRMGGLGETQYF. In DNA, the CDR3 is TGTGCCAGCAGCCGCATGGGGGGGCTCGGGGAGACCCAGTACTTC.

The chain links TRBV7-2 to TRBJ2-3; maybe TRBD1 (6 bases). The CDR3 has 15 residues. Germline assignment: CDR1 SGHTA and CDR2 FQGNSA. Trimming cost V 1 base and J 5 bases, with 13 bases left between them. Written as DNA, the CDR3 is TGTGCCAGCAGCTTAGTAGCCAGGGGTGGAGATACGCAGTATTTT. Protein sequence: CASSLVARGGDTQYF.

This chain joins TRBV4-3 and TRBJ2-7; 8 bases agree with TRBD1. J gave up 3 bases and V 1 base, and 2 bases lay outside the gene matches. This CDR3 spans 14 amino acids. The V gene's germline CDR1 is LGHNA and CDR2 YSLEER. CDR3 coding DNA: TGCGCCAGCAGCCAAGGACAGGGGTTCTACGAGCAGTACTTC. This sequence encodes CASSQGQGFYEQYF.

V usage is TRBV11-2 and J usage is TRBJ2-1; TRBD1 agrees at 8 bases. The V gene's germline CDR1 is SGHAT and CDR2 FQNNGV. The CDR3 has 16 amino acids. With 0 bases clipped from V and 7 bases from J, the junction kept 8 bases outside the gene matches. Here the CDR3 DNA reads TGTGCCAGCAGCTTAGATCCCGACAGGGGACGGAATGAGCAGTTCTTC. Translated, it gives CASSLDPDRGRNEQFF.

V usage is TRBV6-6 and J usage is TRBJ1-1, with a weak D call TRBD1 (5 bases). This CDR3 is 14 amino acids long. The V gene lost 0 bases and the J gene lost 7 bases, with 12 bases spanning the gap. In germline, CDR1 is MNHNY, CDR2 SVGAGI (reference sequence). CDR3: CASSYSGAGDEAFF. For the CDR3, the DNA is TGTGCCAGCAGTTACTCAGGGGCCGGGGATGAAGCTTTCTTT.